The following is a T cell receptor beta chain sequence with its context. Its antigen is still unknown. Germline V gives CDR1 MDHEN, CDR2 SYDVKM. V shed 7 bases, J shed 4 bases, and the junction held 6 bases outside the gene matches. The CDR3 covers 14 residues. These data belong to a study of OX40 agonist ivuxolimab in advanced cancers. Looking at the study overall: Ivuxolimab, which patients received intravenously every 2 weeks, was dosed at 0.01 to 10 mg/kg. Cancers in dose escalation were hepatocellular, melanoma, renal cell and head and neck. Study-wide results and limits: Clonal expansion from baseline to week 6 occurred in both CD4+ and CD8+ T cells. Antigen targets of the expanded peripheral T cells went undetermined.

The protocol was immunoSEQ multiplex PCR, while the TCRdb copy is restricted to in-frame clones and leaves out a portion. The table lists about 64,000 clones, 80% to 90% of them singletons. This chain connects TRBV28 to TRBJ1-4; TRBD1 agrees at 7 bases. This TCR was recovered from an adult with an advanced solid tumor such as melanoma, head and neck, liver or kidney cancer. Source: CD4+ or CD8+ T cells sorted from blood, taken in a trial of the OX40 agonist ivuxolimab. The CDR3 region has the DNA TGTGCCAGCACGGAGACAGGGATTAATGAAAAACTGTTTTTT. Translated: CASTETGINEKLFF.